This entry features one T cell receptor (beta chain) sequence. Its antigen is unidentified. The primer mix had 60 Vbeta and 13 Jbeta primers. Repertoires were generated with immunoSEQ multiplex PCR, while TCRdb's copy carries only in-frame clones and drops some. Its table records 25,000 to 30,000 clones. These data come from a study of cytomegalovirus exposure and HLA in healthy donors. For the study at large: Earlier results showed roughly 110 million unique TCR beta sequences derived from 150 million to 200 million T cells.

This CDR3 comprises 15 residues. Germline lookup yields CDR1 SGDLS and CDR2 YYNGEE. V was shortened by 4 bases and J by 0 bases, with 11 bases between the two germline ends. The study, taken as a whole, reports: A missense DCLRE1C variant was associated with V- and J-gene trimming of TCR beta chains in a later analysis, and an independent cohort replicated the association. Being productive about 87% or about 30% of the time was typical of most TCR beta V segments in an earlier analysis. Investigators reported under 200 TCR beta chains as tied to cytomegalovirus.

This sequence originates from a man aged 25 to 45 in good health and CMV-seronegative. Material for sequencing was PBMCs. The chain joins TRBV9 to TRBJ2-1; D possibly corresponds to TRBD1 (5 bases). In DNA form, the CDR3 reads TGTGCCAGCAGCTTTCAGGGTAGCTCCTACAATGAGCAGTTCTTC. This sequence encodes CASSFQGSSYNEQFF.